The 27 T cell receptor beta chains in this list originate from one sample, sequenced in a study of blood T cell repertoires in COVID-19. Only in-frame clones appear in the TCRdb table, and some are missing; sequencing was by immunoSEQ multiplex PCR. The sample contains some 100,000 clones, roughly 86% of which appear only once. The sample taken for sequencing was peripheral blood. Receptors originate from a man in his forties or fifties with acute or convalescent COVID-19.

The chain employs TRBV12-3 or TRBV12-4 and TRBJ2-2; perhaps TRBD2 as D (6 bases). The CDR3 has 13 amino acids. The V gene lost 6 bases and the J gene lost 5 bases, with 10 bases spanning the gap. As DNA, the CDR3 is TGTGCCAGCAGCCCGAGCGGGACCGGGGAGCTGTTTTTT. Translating it yields CASSPSGTGELFF.

The chain uses TRBV3-1 (or the pseudogene TRBV3-2) and TRBJ2-7; TRBD1 might be the D (5 bases). The CDR3 covers 15 residues. From germline, CDR1 is LGHDT and CDR2 YNNKEL (reference sequence). Trimming removed 1 base from V and 0 bases from J, with 10 bases in between. The CDR3 region is CASSQVWGSSYEQYF. CDR3 nucleotide sequence: TGTGCCAGCAGCCAAGTTTGGGGCAGCTCCTACGAGCAGTACTTC.

V is TRBV27 and J is TRBJ2-7, with D possibly being TRBD2 (5 bases). V gave up 2 bases and J gave up 7 bases, with 18 bases separating them. The V gene's germline CDR1 is MNHEY and CDR2 SMNVEV (reference sequence). The CDR3 has 15 residues. The CDR3: CASSLGPLRGWEQYF. CDR3 in DNA: TGTGCCAGCAGTTTAGGGCCTCTCCGAGGGTGGGAGCAGTACTTC.

This clone was recorded once. V and J are TRBV10-2 and TRBJ2-4; D may be TRBD1 (6 bases). Per the germline V gene, CDR1 is WSHSY and CDR2 is SAAADI. The length of the CDR3 is 12 residues. V dropped 6 bases and J dropped 3 bases, with 6 bases sitting between them. CDR3 in DNA: TGCGCCAGCAGGGACAGCAAAAACATTCAGTACTTC. Translated: CASRDSKNIQYF.

V and J are TRBV9 and TRBJ1-3; D uncertain. Trimming removed 0 bases at V and 5 bases at J, with 12 bases between. The CDR3 runs 15 residues. From germline, CDR1 is SGDLS and CDR2 YYNGEE. The CDR3 region has the DNA TGTGCCAGCAGCGTAGCTACCGGGTCTCGAAACACCATATATTTT. Protein sequence: CASSVATGSRNTIYF.

The rearrangement links TRBV30 to TRBJ2-5; D unresolved. Germline V lookup: CDR1 GTSNPN, CDR2 SVGIG (reference sequence). The CDR3 covers 13 residues. V was shortened by 1 base and J by 3 bases, with 9 bases between the two germline ends. The CDR3 DNA follows: TGTGCCTGGAGTGCGCTCCCTAAAGAGACCCAGTACTTC. Amino acids: CAWSALPKETQYF.

The chain links TRBV27 to TRBJ2-1; maybe TRBD2 (6 bases). Trimming cost V 7 bases and J 8 bases, with 18 bases left between them. The CDR3 covers 14 residues. Germline assignment: CDR1 MNHEY and CDR2 SMNVEV (reference sequence). CDR3 loop: CASTRDEGGDEQFF. CDR3 DNA: TGTGCCAGCACCCGGGATGAGGGCGGGGATGAGCAGTTCTTC.

This chain links TRBV5-4 with TRBJ1-4; D ambiguous. V lost 4 bases to trimming and J lost 7 bases, with 17 bases between them. From germline, CDR1 is SGHNT and CDR2 YYREEE (reference sequence). The CDR3 consists of 15 residues. CDR3 DNA: TGTGCCAGCAGCGCGCAGTCGGGGATGGCTGAAAAACTGTTTTTT. Residues: CASSAQSGMAEKLFF.

This chain joins TRBV3-1 (or the pseudogene TRBV3-2) and TRBJ1-1; D is uncertain. The CDR3 is 15 residues long. V was shortened by 2 bases and J by 1 base, with 11 bases between the two germline ends. Germline V lookup: CDR1 LGHDT, CDR2 YNNKEL (reference sequence). CDR3 residues: CASSQSGRGNTEAFF. The CDR3 bases are TGTGCCAGCAGCCAATCAGGACGGGGGAACACTGAAGCTTTCTTT.

This clone was detected once. The chain joins TRBV19 to TRBJ2-7; TRBD1 agrees at 9 bases. Trimming took 9 bases from V and 4 from J; bases not matched to a gene: 10. The CDR3 has 14 residues. Per germline, CDR1 LNHDA and CDR2 SQIVND (reference sequence). The CDR3 DNA is TGTGCCAGCCCACCGGGACAGGGAAGGTACGAGCAGTACTTC. Protein sequence: CASPPGQGRYEQYF. Filled out from reference TRBV19 and TRBJ2-7, the complete variable domain reads DGGITQSPKYLFRKEGQNVTLSCEQNLNHDAMYWYRQDPGQGLRLIYYSQIVNDFQKGDIAEGYSVSREKKESFPLTVTSAQKNPTAFYLCASPPGQGRYEQYFGPGTRLTVT.

This chain uses TRBV6-1 with TRBJ1-2, with 7 bases matching TRBD1. CDR3 size: 13 residues. The V and J ends lost 2 bases and 8 bases, in that order; junction bases with no gene match: 5. Germline V gives CDR1 MNHNS, CDR2 SASEGT. The DNA of the CDR3 is TGTGCCAGCAGTGAAAGGACAGGTGTAGGCTACACCTTC. Protein: CASSERTGVGYTF.

The chain uses TRBV7-9 and TRBJ2-1, with 8 nucleotides matching TRBD1. Germline V CDR1 and CDR2: SEHNR, FQNEAQ (reference sequence). This CDR3 has 15 residues. Trimming cost V 11 bases and J 5 bases; bases outside gene matches: 14. CDR3 DNA sequence: TGTGCCGGCGAACAAGGACAGGGATCAAACAATGAGCAGTTCTTC. This sequence encodes CAGEQGQGSNNEQFF.

The chain combines TRBV11-2 with TRBJ2-7; 11 bases fit TRBD1. Germline V gene data show CDR1 as SGHAT and CDR2 as FQNNGV. The CDR3 loop spans 18 amino acids. J lost 3 bases, V lost 5 bases, and 15 bases had no gene match. Here the CDR3 reads CASSPTARDRGRDYEQYF. CDR3 DNA: TGTGCCAGCAGCCCAACGGCCCGGGACAGGGGGAGGGACTACGAGCAGTACTTC. The full variable domain, in which reference TRBV11-2 and TRBJ2-7 provide the parts outside the CDR3, is EAGVAQSPRYKIIEKRQSVAFWCNPISGHATLYWYQQILGQGPKLLIQFQNNGVVDDSQLPKDRFSAERLKGVDSTLKIQPAKLEDSAVYLCASSPTARDRGRDYEQYFGPGTRLTVT.

V usage is TRBV2 and J usage is TRBJ1-1; possibly TRBD1 for D (5 bases). Trimming left V 4 bases short and J 1 base short, with 13 bases between. Germline values: CDR1 SNHLY, CDR2 FYNNEI. The CDR3 spans 15 residues. The CDR3 DNA follows: TGTGCCAGCAGTGTTCCCGGGACTGAGAACACTGAAGCTTTCTTT. Its translation is CASSVPGTENTEAFF.

A single count supports this clone. This rearrangement joins TRBV6-5 to TRBJ2-7; tentatively, D is TRBD2 (5 bases). V gave up 6 bases and J gave up 3 bases, with 18 bases separating them. CDR1 is MNHEY and CDR2 is SVGAGI in the germline V gene. The CDR3 spans 15 residues. CDR3 protein: CASSRGGYTVYEQYF. The CDR3 coding sequence is TGTGCCAGCAGCAGAGGAGGATACACAGTCTACGAGCAGTACTTC.

This sequence joins TRBV2 and TRBJ1-2, with D maybe TRBD1 (6 bases). The CDR3 consists of 12 residues. CDR1 is SNHLY, CDR2 FYNNEI, per germline. V was trimmed by 5 bases and J by 7 bases, leaving 11 bases between them. The DNA of the CDR3 is TGTGCCAGCAGTTCACAGGGCCCTGGCTACACCTTC. This sequence encodes CASSSQGPGYTF.

The chain employs TRBV2 and TRBJ2-1; the match to TRBD2 covers 7 bases. The V gene's germline CDR1 is SNHLY and CDR2 FYNNEI. CDR3 size: 14 residues. V dropped 4 bases and J dropped 4; count of bases not matched to a gene: 4. Here the CDR3 DNA reads TGTGCCAGCAGTGGGTACGGGAGGTACAATGAGCAGTTCTTC. This translates into CASSGYGRYNEQFF. The full variable domain, rest sourced from reference TRBV2 and TRBJ2-1, is EPEVTQTPSHQVTQMGQEVILRCVPISNHLYFYWYRQILGQKVEFLVSFYNNEISEKSEIFDDQFSVERPDGSNFTLKIRSTKLEDSAMYFCASSGYGRYNEQFFGPGTRLTVL.

This chain connects TRBV10-2 to TRBJ2-3; TRBD2 aligns across 7 bases. The CDR3 is made up of 14 amino acids. Germline lookup yields CDR1 WSHSY and CDR2 SAAADI. J gave up 0 bases and V 9 bases, and 6 bases lay outside the gene matches. The CDR3 nucleotides are TGCGCCAGTCGGGACTACCTTAGCACAGATACGCAGTATTTT. Amino acid sequence: CASRDYLSTDTQYF.

V gene TRBV9 combines with J gene TRBJ2-2; a weak D match, TRBD1 (6 bases). This CDR3 is 14 amino acids long. Per the germline V gene, CDR1 is SGDLS and CDR2 is YYNGEE. Trimming removed 3 bases at V and 1 base at J, with 7 bases between. The CDR3 DNA sequence: TGTGCCAGCAGCGCCAGGGGGAACACCGGGGAGCTGTTTTTT. It specifies CASSARGNTGELFF.

The chain carries TRBV29-1 and TRBJ2-3; D is possibly TRBD2 (6 bases). V lost 6 bases, J lost 2 bases, and 9 bases lay in between. The CDR3 covers 12 residues. The germline CDR1 and CDR2 sequences are SQVTM and ANQGSEA. The CDR3 sequence: CSVRLDTDTQYF. Here the CDR3 DNA reads TGCAGCGTCCGACTAGACACAGATACGCAGTATTTT.

The chain uses TRBV7-9 and TRBJ1-4, with 7 bases matching TRBD1. Trimming cost V 1 base and J 6 bases; bases outside gene matches: 2. Germline CDR1 and CDR2: SEHNR and FQNEAQ (reference sequence). The CDR3 sequence is 14 residues long. The CDR3: CASSLDRGYEKLFF. CDR3 nucleotide sequence: TGTGCCAGCAGCTTAGACAGGGGATATGAAAAACTGTTTTTT. Based on the CDR3 plus reference TRBV7-9 and TRBJ1-4, the full variable domain is DTGVSQNPRHKITKRGQNVTFRCDPISEHNRLYWYRQTLGQGPEFLTYFQNEAQLEKSRLLSDRFSAERPKGSFSTLEIQRTEQGDSAMYLCASSLDRGYEKLFFGSGTQLSVL.

The rearrangement uses TRBV7-9 and TRBJ1-5; 9 nucleotides line up with TRBD1. Germline-derived CDR1 and CDR2 are SEHNR and FQNEAQ (reference sequence). The trim removed 1 base at V and 7 bases at J, leaving 5 bases unmatched. This CDR3 is built from 15 residues. The DNA for the CDR3 is TGTGCCAGCAGCTTAGTTGGGACAGGGTACCAGCCCCAGCATTTT. Amino acids: CASSLVGTGYQPQHF.

The chain combines TRBV5-1 with TRBJ2-5; 12 bases are a match to TRBD1. CDR3 size: 15 residues. Germline values: CDR1 SGHRS, CDR2 YFSETQ. V was clipped by 4 bases and J by 5 bases; unmatched bases: 6. The DNA of the CDR3 is TGCGCCAGCAGCCCCGGGACAGGGGGCTGGGAGACCCAGTACTTC. Its translation: CASSPGTGGWETQYF.

The chain employs TRBV5-1 and TRBJ2-7; tentative D call: TRBD1 (6 bases). This CDR3 comprises 12 residues. Germline values: CDR1 SGHRS, CDR2 YFSETQ. V gave up 5 bases and J gave up 4 bases, with 10 bases separating them. The CDR3 DNA sequence: TGCGCCAGCAGGAAGGACAGTTACGAGCAGTACTTC. As protein: CASRKDSYEQYF.

The chain employs TRBV6-1 and TRBJ1-5; D is undetermined. V lost 0 bases, J lost 3 bases, and 9 bases lay in between. The CDR3 covers 15 residues. Germline CDR1 and CDR2: MNHNS and SASEGT. CDR3 residues: CASSEAGGNNQPQHF. Here the CDR3 DNA reads TGTGCCAGCAGTGAAGCGGGCGGGAACAATCAGCCCCAGCATTTT.

This clone was picked up one time. The V and J genes are TRBV5-6 and TRBJ1-4; weak D call: TRBD1 (6 bases). The CDR3 totals 14 residues. Trimming took off 3 bases at V and 4 bases at J, with 10 bases between the two ends. CDR1 is SGHDT and CDR2 is YYEEEE in the germline V gene. For the CDR3, the DNA is TGTGCCAGCAGCTCGGACAGTCTTAATGAAAAACTGTTTTTT. This encodes CASSSDSLNEKLFF.

This clone was picked up one time. The chain links TRBV5-4 to TRBJ2-1; possible D gene TRBD2, 6 bases. The CDR3 sequence is 15 residues long. Germline V lookup: CDR1 SGHNT, CDR2 YYREEE (reference sequence). The ends were cut back, 3 bases at V and 9 bases at J, with 19 bases in the middle. The DNA of the CDR3 is TGTGCCAGCAGCTCCCCTATTGAAGGGAGGACTGAGCAGTTCTTC. Translation gives CASSSPIEGRTEQFF.